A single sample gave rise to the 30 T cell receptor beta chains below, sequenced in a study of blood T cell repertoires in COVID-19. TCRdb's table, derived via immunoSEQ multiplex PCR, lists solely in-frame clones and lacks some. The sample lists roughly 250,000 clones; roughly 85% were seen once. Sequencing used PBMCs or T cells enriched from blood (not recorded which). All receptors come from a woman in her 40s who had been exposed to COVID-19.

This chain's CDR3 is CASSRRDRTYEQYF. The CDR3, as DNA: TGTGCCAGCAGCCGCCGGGACAGGACGTACGAGCAGTACTTC. This chain uses TRBV5-6 with TRBJ2-7; 8 nucleotides agree with TRBD1. CDR1 and CDR2 from the germline V gene are SGHDT and YYEEEE. The trim removed 4 bases at V and 4 bases at J, leaving 7 bases unmatched. CDR3 size: 14 residues.

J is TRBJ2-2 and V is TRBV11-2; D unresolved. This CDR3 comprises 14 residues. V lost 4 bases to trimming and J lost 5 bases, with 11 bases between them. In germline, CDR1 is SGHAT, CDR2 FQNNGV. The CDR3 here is CASSWARLTGELFF. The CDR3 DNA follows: TGTGCCAGCAGCTGGGCAAGATTGACCGGGGAGCTGTTTTTT.

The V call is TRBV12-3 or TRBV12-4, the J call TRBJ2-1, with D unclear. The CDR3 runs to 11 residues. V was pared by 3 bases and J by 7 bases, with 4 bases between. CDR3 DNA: TGTGCCAGCAGTTTTTTAAATGAGCAGTTCTTC. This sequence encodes CASSFLNEQFF.

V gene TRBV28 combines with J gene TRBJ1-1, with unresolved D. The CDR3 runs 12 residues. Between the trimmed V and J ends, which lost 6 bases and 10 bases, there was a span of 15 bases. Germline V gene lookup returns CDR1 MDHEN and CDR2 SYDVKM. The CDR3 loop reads CASSPETLGAFF. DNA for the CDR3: TGTGCCAGCAGCCCAGAGACACTGGGAGCTTTCTTT.

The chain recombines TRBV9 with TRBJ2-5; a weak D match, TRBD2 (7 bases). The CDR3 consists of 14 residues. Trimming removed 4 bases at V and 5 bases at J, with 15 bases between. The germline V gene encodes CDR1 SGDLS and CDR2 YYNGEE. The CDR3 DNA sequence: TGTGCCAGCAGCCGAGGGGGGGGCCATGAGACCCAGTACTTC. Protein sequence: CASSRGGGHETQYF.

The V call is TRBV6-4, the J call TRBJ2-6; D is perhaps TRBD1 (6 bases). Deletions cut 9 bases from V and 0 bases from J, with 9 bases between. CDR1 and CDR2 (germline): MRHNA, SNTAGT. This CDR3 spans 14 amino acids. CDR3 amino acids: CARTGLSGANVLTF. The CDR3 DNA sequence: TGTGCCAGAACAGGGCTCTCTGGGGCCAACGTCCTGACTTTC.

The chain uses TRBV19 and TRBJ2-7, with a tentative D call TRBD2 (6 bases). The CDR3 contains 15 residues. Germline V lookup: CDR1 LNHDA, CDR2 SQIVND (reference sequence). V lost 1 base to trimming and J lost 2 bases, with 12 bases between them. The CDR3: CASSIAGVDPYEQYF. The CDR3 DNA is TGTGCCAGTAGTATAGCGGGGGTTGACCCCTACGAGCAGTACTTC.

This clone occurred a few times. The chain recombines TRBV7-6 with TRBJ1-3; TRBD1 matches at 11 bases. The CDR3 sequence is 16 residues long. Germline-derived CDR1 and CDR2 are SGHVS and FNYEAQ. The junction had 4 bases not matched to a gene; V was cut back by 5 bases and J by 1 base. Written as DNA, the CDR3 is TGTGCCAGCAGCCTGGACAGGGGGCGGTCTGGAAACACCATATATTTT. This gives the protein CASSLDRGRSGNTIYF.

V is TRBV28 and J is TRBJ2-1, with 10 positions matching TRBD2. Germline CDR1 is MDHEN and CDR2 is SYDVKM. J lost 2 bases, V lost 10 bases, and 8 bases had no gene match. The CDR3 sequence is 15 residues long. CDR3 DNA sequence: TGTGCCACCCGGGGAGCGGGGGGGCCCTACAATGAGCAGTTCTTC. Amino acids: CATRGAGGPYNEQFF.

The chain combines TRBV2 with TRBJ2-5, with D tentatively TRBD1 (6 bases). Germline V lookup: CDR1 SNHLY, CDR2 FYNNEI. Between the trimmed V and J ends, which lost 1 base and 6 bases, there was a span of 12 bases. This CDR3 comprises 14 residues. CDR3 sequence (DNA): TGTGCCAGCAGTGAAGGGACAGCTCTGCAGACCCAGTACTTC. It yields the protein CASSEGTALQTQYF.

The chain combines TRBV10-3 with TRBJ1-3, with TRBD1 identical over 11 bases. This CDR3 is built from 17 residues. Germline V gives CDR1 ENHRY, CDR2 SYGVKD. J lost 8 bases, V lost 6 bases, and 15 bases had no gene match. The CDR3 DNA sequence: TGTGCCATCAGCTCAACACCCGGGACAGGGGGTAGGGACACCATATATTTT. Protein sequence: CAISSTPGTGGRDTIYF.

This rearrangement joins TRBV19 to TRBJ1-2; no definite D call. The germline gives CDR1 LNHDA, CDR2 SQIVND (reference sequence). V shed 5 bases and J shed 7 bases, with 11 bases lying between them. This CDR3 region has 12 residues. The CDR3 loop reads CASSRQAGGYTF. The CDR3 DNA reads TGTGCCAGTAGTCGGCAAGCGGGTGGCTACACCTTC.

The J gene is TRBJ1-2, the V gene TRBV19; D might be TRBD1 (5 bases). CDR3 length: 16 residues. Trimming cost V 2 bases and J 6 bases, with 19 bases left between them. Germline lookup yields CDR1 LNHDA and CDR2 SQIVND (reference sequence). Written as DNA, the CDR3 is TGTGCCAGTAGTATACCTCGGGGGAAAGGGCCCAATGGCTACACCTTC. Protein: CASSIPRGKGPNGYTF.

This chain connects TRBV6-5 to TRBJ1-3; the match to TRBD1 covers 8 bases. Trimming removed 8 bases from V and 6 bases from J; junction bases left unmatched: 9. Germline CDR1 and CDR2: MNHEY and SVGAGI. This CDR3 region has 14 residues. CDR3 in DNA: TGTGCCAGCCAACGCAGGGGGCCCGAAAACACCATATATTTT. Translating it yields CASQRRGPENTIYF.

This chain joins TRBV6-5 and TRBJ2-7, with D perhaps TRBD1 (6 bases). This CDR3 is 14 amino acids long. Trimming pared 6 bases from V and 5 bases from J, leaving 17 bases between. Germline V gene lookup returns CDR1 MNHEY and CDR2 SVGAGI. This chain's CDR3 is CASSSGTLYDEQYF. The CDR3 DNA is TGTGCCAGCAGCTCCGGGACATTATACGACGAGCAGTACTTC.

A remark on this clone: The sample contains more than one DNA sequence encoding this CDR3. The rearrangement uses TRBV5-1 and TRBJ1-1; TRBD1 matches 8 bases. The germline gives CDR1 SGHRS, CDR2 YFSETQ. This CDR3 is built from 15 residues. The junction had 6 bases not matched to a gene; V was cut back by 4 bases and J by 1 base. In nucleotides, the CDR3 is TGCGCCAGCAGCCTGACAGGGGTCGGGAACACTGAAGCTTTCTTT. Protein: CASSLTGVGNTEAFF.

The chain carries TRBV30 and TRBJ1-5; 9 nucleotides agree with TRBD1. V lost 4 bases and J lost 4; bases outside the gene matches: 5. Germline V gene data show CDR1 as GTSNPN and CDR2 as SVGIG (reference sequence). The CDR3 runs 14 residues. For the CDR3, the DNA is TGTGCCTGGACCCGGGACAGGGCAAATCAGCCCCAGCATTTT. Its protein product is CAWTRDRANQPQHF.

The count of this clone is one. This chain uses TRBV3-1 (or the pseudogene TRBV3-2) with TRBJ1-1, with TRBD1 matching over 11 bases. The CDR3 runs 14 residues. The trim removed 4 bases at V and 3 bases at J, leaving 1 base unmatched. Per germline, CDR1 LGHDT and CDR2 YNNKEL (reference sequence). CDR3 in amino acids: CASSPGQGDTEAFF. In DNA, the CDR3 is TGTGCCAGCAGCCCGGGACAGGGGGACACTGAAGCTTTCTTT.

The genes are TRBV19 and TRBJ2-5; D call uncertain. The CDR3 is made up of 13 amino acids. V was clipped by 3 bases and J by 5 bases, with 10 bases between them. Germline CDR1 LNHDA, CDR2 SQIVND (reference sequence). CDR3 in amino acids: CASSIGGRETQYF. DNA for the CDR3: TGTGCCAGTAGTATCGGCGGCCGGGAGACCCAGTACTTC.

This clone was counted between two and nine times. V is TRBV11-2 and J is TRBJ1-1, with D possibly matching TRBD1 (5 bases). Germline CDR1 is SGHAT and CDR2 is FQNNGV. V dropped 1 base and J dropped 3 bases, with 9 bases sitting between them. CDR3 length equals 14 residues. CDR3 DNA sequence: TGTGCCAGCAGCTTAGGCGGGGGGGACACTGAAGCTTTCTTT. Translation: CASSLGGGDTEAFF.

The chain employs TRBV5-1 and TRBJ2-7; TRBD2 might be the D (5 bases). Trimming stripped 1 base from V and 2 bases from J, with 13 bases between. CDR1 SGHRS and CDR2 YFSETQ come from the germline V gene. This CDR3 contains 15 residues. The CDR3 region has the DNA TGCGCCAGCAGCTTGTACCGGGGTGCGACCTACGAGCAGTACTTC. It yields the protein CASSLYRGATYEQYF.

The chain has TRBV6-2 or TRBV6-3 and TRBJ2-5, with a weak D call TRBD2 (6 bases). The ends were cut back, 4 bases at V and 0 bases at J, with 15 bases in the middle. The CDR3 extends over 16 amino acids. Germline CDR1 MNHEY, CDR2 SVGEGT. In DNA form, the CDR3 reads TGTGCCAGCAGTTCCATCATAAGGGACTACCAAGAGACCCAGTACTTC. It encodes CASSSIIRDYQETQYF.

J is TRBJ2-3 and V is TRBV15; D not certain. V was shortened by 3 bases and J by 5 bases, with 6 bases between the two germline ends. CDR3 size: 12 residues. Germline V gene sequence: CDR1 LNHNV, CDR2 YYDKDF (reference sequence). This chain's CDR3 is CATSSSRDTQYF. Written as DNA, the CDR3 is TGTGCCACCAGCAGTTCTCGAGATACGCAGTATTTT. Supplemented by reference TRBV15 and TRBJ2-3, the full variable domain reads DAMVIQNPRYQVTQFGKPVTLSCSQTLNHNVMYWYQQKSSQAPKLLFHYYDKDFNNEADTPDNFQSRRPNTSFCFLDIRSPGLGDTAMYLCATSSSRDTQYFGPGTRLTVL.

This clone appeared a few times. The CDR3 sequence: CASSTPDRFNEQFF. The CDR3 nucleotides are TGTGCCAGCAGCACCCCGGACAGGTTCAATGAGCAGTTCTTC. The chain joins TRBV6-2 or TRBV6-3 to TRBJ2-1, with TRBD1 matching over 7 bases. With 6 bases clipped from V and 6 bases from J, the junction kept 8 bases outside the gene matches. Per germline, CDR1 MNHEY and CDR2 SVGEGT. The CDR3 is made up of 14 amino acids.

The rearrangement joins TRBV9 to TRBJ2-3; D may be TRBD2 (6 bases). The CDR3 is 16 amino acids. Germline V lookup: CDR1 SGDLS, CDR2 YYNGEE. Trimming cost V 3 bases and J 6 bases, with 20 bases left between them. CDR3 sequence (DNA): TGTGCCAGCAGCGACGTCGGGACTTCGGCGTCTGATACGCAGTATTTT. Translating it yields CASSDVGTSASDTQYF.

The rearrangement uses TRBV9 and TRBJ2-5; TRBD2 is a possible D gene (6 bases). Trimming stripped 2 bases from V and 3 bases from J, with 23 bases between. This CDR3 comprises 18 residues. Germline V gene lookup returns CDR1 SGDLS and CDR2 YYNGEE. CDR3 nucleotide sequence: TGTGCCAGCAGCGTGTCTGGGTCGGCGGGGAGCCCAAAAGAGACCCAGTACTTC. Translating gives CASSVSGSAGSPKETQYF. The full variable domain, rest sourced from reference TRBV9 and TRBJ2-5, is DSGVTQTPKHLITATGQRVTLRCSPRSGDLSVYWYQQSLDQGLQFLIQYYNGEERAKGNILERFSAQQFPDLHSELNLSSLELGDSALYFCASSVSGSAGSPKETQYFGPGTRLLVL.

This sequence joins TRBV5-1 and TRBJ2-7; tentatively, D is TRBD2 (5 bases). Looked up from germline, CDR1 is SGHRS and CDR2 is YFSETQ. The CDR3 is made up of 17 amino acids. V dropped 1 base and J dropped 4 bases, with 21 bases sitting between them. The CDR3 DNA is TGCGCCAGCAGCTTGACCCACGGGCCCGGAGGTGGGTACGAGCAGTACTTC. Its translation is CASSLTHGPGGGYEQYF.

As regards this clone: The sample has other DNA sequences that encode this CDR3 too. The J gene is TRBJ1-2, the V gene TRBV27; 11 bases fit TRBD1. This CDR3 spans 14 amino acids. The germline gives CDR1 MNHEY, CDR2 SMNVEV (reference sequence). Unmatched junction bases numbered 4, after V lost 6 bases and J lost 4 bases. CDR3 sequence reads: CASSPGQGAYGYTF. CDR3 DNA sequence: TGTGCCAGCAGCCCAGGACAGGGGGCCTATGGCTACACCTTC.

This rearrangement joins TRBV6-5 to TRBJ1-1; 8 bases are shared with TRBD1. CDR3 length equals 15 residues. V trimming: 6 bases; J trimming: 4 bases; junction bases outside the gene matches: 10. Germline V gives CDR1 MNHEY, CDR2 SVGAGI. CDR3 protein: CASSQAGGYGTEAFF. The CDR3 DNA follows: TGTGCCAGCAGCCAGGCAGGGGGCTATGGCACTGAAGCTTTCTTT.

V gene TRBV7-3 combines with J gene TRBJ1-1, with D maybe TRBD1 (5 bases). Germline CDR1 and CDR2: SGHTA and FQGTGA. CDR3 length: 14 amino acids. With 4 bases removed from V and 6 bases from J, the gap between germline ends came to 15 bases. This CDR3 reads CASSSSSGLPEAFF. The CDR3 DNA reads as TGTGCCAGCAGCTCGTCATCAGGGTTGCCTGAAGCTTTCTTT.